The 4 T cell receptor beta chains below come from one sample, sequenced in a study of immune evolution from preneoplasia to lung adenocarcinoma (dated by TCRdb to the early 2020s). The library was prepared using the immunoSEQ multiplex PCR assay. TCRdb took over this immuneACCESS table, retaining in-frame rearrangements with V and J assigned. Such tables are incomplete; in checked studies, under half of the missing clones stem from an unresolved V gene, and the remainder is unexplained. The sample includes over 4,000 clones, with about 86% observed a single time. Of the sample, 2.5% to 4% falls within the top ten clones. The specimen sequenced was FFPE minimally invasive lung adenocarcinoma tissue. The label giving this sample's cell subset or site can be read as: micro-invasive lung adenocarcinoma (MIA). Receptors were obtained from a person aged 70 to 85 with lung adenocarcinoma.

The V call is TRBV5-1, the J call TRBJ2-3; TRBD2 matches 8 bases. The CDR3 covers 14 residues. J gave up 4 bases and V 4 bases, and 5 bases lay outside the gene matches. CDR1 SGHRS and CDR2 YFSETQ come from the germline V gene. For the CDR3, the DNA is TGCGCCAGCAGCCGAGCGGGAGTGTCAGATACGCAGTATTTT. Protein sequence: CASSRAGVSDTQYF.

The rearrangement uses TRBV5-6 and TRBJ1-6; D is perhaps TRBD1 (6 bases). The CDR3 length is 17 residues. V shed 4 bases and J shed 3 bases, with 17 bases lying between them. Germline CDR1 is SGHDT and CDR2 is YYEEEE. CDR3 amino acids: CASSLYTDRNYNSPLHF. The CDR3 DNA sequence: TGTGCCAGCAGCCTTTATACGGACAGAAACTATAATTCACCCCTCCACTTT.

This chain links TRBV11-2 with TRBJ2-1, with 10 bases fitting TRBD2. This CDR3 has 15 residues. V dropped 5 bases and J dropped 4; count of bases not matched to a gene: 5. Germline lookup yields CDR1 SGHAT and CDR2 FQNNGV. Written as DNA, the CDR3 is TGTGCCAGCAGCCCGGGACTAGCGCAGTACAATGAGCAGTTCTTC. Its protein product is CASSPGLAQYNEQFF.

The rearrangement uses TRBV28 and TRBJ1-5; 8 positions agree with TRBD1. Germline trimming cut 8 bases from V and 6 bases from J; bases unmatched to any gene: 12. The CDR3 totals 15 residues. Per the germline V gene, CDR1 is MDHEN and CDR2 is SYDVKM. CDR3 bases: TGTGCCAGCGTTTCACAGGGGGTTAAGGGTCAGCCCCAGCATTTT. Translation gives CASVSQGVKGQPQHF.